The 20 T cell receptor beta chains reported below all come from one sample, sequenced in a study of cytomegalovirus exposure and HLA in healthy donors. In the PCR, 60 Vbeta and 13 Jbeta primers were used. Clones were sequenced by immunoSEQ multiplex PCR, and TCRdb holds only the in-frame ones, with some missing. Of some 200,000 clones in the sample, around 83% are singletons; the top ten hold over 1.1%. The sequencing sample was made of PBMCs. The origin of the receptors is a girl under 18 in good health and CMV-seronegative.

The chain uses TRBV9 and TRBJ2-2, with D possibly matching TRBD1 (6 bases). There are 15 residues in the CDR3. CDR1 and CDR2 from the germline V gene are SGDLS and YYNGEE. V dropped 3 bases and J dropped 0 bases, with 9 bases sitting between them. The CDR3 DNA sequence: TGTGCCAGCAGCGAGAGGACAGCGAACACCGGGGAGCTGTTTTTT. Protein sequence: CASSERTANTGELFF.

The V gene is TRBV2, the J gene TRBJ1-4; 8 bases are a match to TRBD1. The V segment lost 6 bases and the J segment 8 bases; nucleotides outside the gene matches: 8. This CDR3 region has 14 residues. Germline CDR1 SNHLY, CDR2 FYNNEI. This CDR3 is CASRPGQGREKLFF. Here the CDR3 DNA reads TGTGCCAGCAGACCTGGACAGGGTCGGGAAAAACTGTTTTTT.

The V gene is TRBV28, the J gene TRBJ1-1; TRBD1 might be the D (6 bases). Germline V gene data show CDR1 as MDHEN and CDR2 as SYDVKM. The CDR3 runs to 16 residues. Trimming shortened V by 1 base and J by 1 base, and 13 bases separated the two germline ends. The DNA of the CDR3 is TGTGCCAGCAGTTTATTGGGGCAGGACAGGAACACTGAAGCTTTCTTT. Protein product: CASSLLGQDRNTEAFF.

The chain joins TRBV28 to TRBJ1-1; D is unresolved. V lost 6 bases and J 1 base, leaving 12 bases between the germline ends. Germline CDR1 MDHEN, CDR2 SYDVKM. The CDR3 extends over 14 amino acids. CDR3 protein: CASRRGIRNTEAFF. CDR3 coding DNA: TGTGCCAGCAGACGAGGGATTAGGAACACTGAAGCTTTCTTT.

V and J are TRBV7-8 and TRBJ1-4, with D possibly being TRBD1 (5 bases). The CDR3 covers 13 residues. The V end was cut by 3 bases, the J end by 8 bases, with 10 bases between. Germline CDR1 and CDR2: SGHVS and FQNEAQ. The CDR3: CASSLAGQEKLFF. Here the CDR3 DNA reads TGTGCCAGCAGCTTGGCAGGGCAGGAAAAACTGTTTTTT.

V and J are TRBV27 and TRBJ2-1; 12 bases line up with TRBD2. The CDR3 is made up of 17 amino acids. CDR1 is MNHEY and CDR2 is SMNVEV in the germline V gene (reference sequence). J lost 3 bases, V lost 5 bases, and 8 bases had no gene match. The CDR3 region has the DNA TGTGCCAGCAGTAACCCCGGACTAGCGGGGATCTACAATGAGCAGTTCTTC. This codes for CASSNPGLAGIYNEQFF.

This chain links TRBV29-1 with TRBJ1-5; D uncertain. V gave up 4 bases and J gave up 4 bases, with 11 bases separating them. CDR3 length: 13 amino acids. CDR1 is SQVTM, CDR2 ANQGSEA, per germline. CDR3 bases: TGCAGCGTTGCCCATGAGTGGAATCAGCCCCAGCATTTT. This codes for CSVAHEWNQPQHF.

The V call is TRBV27, the J call TRBJ2-5, with TRBD2 as a possible D gene (5 bases). The V end lost 2 bases, the J end lost 2 bases, and 15 bases lay between the germline ends. The germline V gene has CDR1 MNHEY and CDR2 SMNVEV (reference sequence). The CDR3 covers 16 residues. This CDR3 is CASSLSRRAPQETQYF. DNA of the CDR3: TGTGCCAGCAGTTTAAGTCGGCGGGCACCTCAAGAGACCCAGTACTTC.

In its sample, this clone was seen a few times. The chain uses TRBV27 and TRBJ2-1; D gene unclear. Germline loops: CDR1 MNHEY, CDR2 SMNVEV (reference sequence). V lost 2 bases to trimming and J lost 9 bases, with 11 bases between them. This CDR3 comprises 13 residues. CDR3 nucleotides: TGTGCCAGCAGTTTAGGTCCTTACGGTGAGCAGTTCTTC. The encoded protein is CASSLGPYGEQFF.

The chain combines TRBV19 with TRBJ2-7; 9 bases agree with TRBD1. CDR1 and CDR2 from the germline V gene are LNHDA and SQIVND (reference sequence). Unmatched junction bases numbered 7, after V lost 1 base and J lost 3 bases. CDR3 length: 16 residues. The CDR3 spells CASSIAGTGTGYEQYF. CDR3 coding DNA: TGTGCCAGTAGTATAGCCGGGACAGGGACAGGCTACGAGCAGTACTTC.

The rearrangement joins TRBV2 to TRBJ1-5, with D maybe TRBD1 (6 bases). CDR1 SNHLY and CDR2 FYNNEI come from the germline V gene. V shed 5 bases and J shed 6 bases, with 23 bases lying between them. The CDR3 spans 17 residues. This chain's CDR3 is CASSHLRGTQQGQPQHF. The CDR3 DNA reads TGTGCCAGCAGTCACCTGAGGGGGACCCAACAGGGTCAGCCCCAGCATTTT.

V is TRBV18 and J is TRBJ1-1; D might be TRBD1 (6 bases). V gave up 8 bases and J gave up 0 bases, with 10 bases separating them. CDR1 and CDR2 from the germline V gene are KGHSH and LQKENI. The length of the CDR3 is 13 residues. CDR3 protein: CASRTGLNTEAFF. The CDR3 DNA sequence: TGTGCCAGCCGAACAGGGTTGAACACTGAAGCTTTCTTT.

This clone was recorded only once. V gene TRBV30 combines with J gene TRBJ1-1; maybe TRBD1 (5 bases). The CDR3 totals 14 residues. The germline V gene encodes CDR1 GTSNPN and CDR2 SVGIG (reference sequence). Trimming removed 3 bases from V and 1 base from J, with 12 bases in between. CDR3 sequence reads: CAWRTAYGNTEAFF. The CDR3 DNA reads as TGTGCCTGGAGGACAGCTTACGGGAACACTGAAGCTTTCTTT.

The V and J genes are TRBV28 and TRBJ1-5; possibly TRBD1 for D (6 bases). Germline CDR1 and CDR2: MDHEN and SYDVKM. V was shortened by 3 bases and J by 4 bases, with 10 bases between the two germline ends. CDR3 length equals 14 residues. The chain's CDR3 is CASSLDSPNQPQHF. In nucleotides, the CDR3 is TGTGCCAGCAGTTTGGACAGTCCTAATCAGCCCCAGCATTTT.

The gene calls are TRBV27 and TRBJ2-3, with 9 positions matching TRBD2. Germline values: CDR1 MNHEY, CDR2 SMNVEV (reference sequence). V was pared by 5 bases and J by 6 bases, with 6 bases of the junction left unmatched. This CDR3 comprises 14 residues. The CDR3 nucleotides read TGTGCCAGCAGTCGGCGGGAGGGCCTGGATACGCAGTATTTT. Translation gives CASSRREGLDTQYF.

DNA for the CDR3: TGTGCCAGCAGCCGTCTCGACAGCCTGAACACTGAAGCTTTCTTT. Encoded protein: CASSRLDSLNTEAFF. The V and J genes are TRBV7-3 and TRBJ1-1, with D possibly TRBD1 on 5 matching bases. Per the germline V gene, CDR1 is SGHTA and CDR2 is FQGTGA. Between the trimmed V and J ends, which lost 5 bases and 0 bases, there was a span of 13 bases. The CDR3 extends over 15 amino acids.

This clone turned up a few times. The rearrangement uses TRBV7-6 and TRBJ1-1; D call uncertain. V lost 2 bases and J lost 5, with 9 bases in between. The CDR3 runs to 13 residues. Germline lookup yields CDR1 SGHVS and CDR2 FNYEAQ. The CDR3: CASSLSRETEAFF. DNA of the CDR3: TGTGCCAGCAGCTTATCGAGGGAGACTGAAGCTTTCTTT.

There are a few counts of this clone. The rearrangement links TRBV28 to TRBJ2-2; tentatively, D is TRBD1 (5 bases). In germline, CDR1 is MDHEN, CDR2 SYDVKM. The CDR3 totals 19 residues. V lost 5 bases, J lost 0 bases, and 22 bases lay in between. The CDR3 coding sequence is TGTGCCAGCAGTAGCAGGGTGTTGTCTGGGCGAACGAACACCGGGGAGCTGTTTTTT. Translation: CASSSRVLSGRTNTGELFF.

This clone came up a few times. The gene calls are TRBV5-4 and TRBJ1-1, with 7 positions matching TRBD1. In germline, CDR1 is SGHNT, CDR2 YYREEE (reference sequence). The CDR3 length is 16 residues. Germline trimming cut 4 bases from V and 3 bases from J; bases unmatched to any gene: 12. The CDR3 nucleotides are TGTGCCAGCAGCGCCGAGGGGGCGTTGGCGGACACTGAAGCTTTCTTT. The encoded protein is CASSAEGALADTEAFF.

This chain links TRBV19 with TRBJ2-1; 12 nucleotides agree with TRBD2. CDR1 and CDR2 from the germline V gene are LNHDA and SQIVND (reference sequence). V was pared by 5 bases and J by 9 bases, with 8 bases of the junction left unmatched. The CDR3 length is 15 residues. CDR3 amino acids: CASSPLAGGGTEQFF. For the CDR3, the DNA is TGTGCCAGTAGTCCTCTAGCGGGAGGGGGCACTGAGCAGTTCTTC.